One sample yielded the 14 T cell receptor beta chains listed below, sequenced in a study of cytomegalovirus exposure and HLA in healthy donors. Both 60 Vbeta primers and 13 Jbeta primers went into the PCR. Measured with immunoSEQ multiplex PCR; TCRdb has only the in-frame clones, and not every one. The sample lists under 200,000 clones; around 87% were seen once. Material for sequencing was PBMCs. The origin of the receptors is a boy younger than 10 in good health and CMV-seronegative.

The rearrangement links TRBV6-5 to TRBJ2-7; D may be TRBD2 (5 bases). Germline V gene data show CDR1 as MNHEY and CDR2 as SVGAGI. The CDR3 is 13 amino acids. V lost 7 bases, J lost 2 bases, and 12 bases lay in between. This CDR3 is CASITGITYEQYF. CDR3 nucleotide sequence: TGTGCCAGCATCACCGGGATCACCTACGAGCAGTACTTC.

This clone was seen once. The chain links TRBV7-9 to TRBJ2-3; tentatively, D is TRBD1 (6 bases). The length of the CDR3 is 15 residues. Germline assignment: CDR1 SEHNR and CDR2 FQNEAQ (reference sequence). Trimming left V 8 bases short and J 0 bases short, with 15 bases between. Here the CDR3 reads CASGDRLTSTDTQYF. For the CDR3, the DNA is TGTGCCAGCGGTGACAGGTTGACTAGCACAGATACGCAGTATTTT. Using reference TRBV7-9 and TRBJ2-3 for the parts outside the CDR3, the full variable domain is DTGVSQNPRHKITKRGQNVTFRCDPISEHNRLYWYRQTLGQGPEFLTYFQNEAQLEKSRLLSDRFSAERPKGSFSTLEIQRTEQGDSAMYLCASGDRLTSTDTQYFGPGTRLTVL.

The sample holds one count of this clone. The chain carries TRBV16 and TRBJ1-5; tentatively, D is TRBD1 (6 bases). This CDR3 spans 16 amino acids. The germline V gene encodes CDR1 KGHSY and CDR2 FQNENV. Trimming shortened V by 1 base and J by 8 bases, and 18 bases separated the two germline ends. The CDR3, as DNA: TGTGCCAGCAGCCAATTCGACCCAGGGGATAGAGAGCCCCAGCATTTT. Residues: CASSQFDPGDREPQHF.

The V call is TRBV19, the J call TRBJ2-1; D is undetermined. The germline V gene has CDR1 LNHDA and CDR2 SQIVND (reference sequence). The V end was cut by 6 bases, the J end by 0 bases, with 9 bases between. The CDR3 has 14 amino acids. This CDR3 reads CASRERSSYNEQFF. The CDR3 nucleotides are TGTGCCAGTAGGGAAAGGAGCTCCTACAATGAGCAGTTCTTC.

This chain connects TRBV2 to TRBJ1-1; D is unclear. The CDR3 is 12 residues long. Germline CDR1 is SNHLY and CDR2 is FYNNEI. The ends were cut back, 7 bases at V and 1 base at J, with 7 bases in the middle. Written as DNA, the CDR3 is TGTGCCAGCACCTATGCGAACACTGAAGCTTTCTTT. It translates to CASTYANTEAFF.

V gene TRBV7-9 combines with J gene TRBJ2-1, with 9 nucleotides matching TRBD2. The CDR3 consists of 16 residues. Per the germline V gene, CDR1 is SEHNR and CDR2 is FQNEAQ (reference sequence). Trimming took 5 bases from V and 6 from J; bases not matched to a gene: 11. This chain's CDR3 is CASSGIAGGPGNEQFF. In nucleotides, the CDR3 is TGTGCCAGCAGCGGGATCGCGGGAGGGCCCGGCAATGAGCAGTTCTTC.

The gene calls are TRBV19 and TRBJ2-6; no clear D gene. The germline V gene has CDR1 LNHDA and CDR2 SQIVND (reference sequence). This CDR3 spans 15 amino acids. V lost 1 base and J 4 bases, leaving 8 bases between the germline ends. The CDR3 DNA sequence: TGTGCCAGTAGTATAGGGAGAAACGGGGCCAACGTCCTGACTTTC. This translates into CASSIGRNGANVLTF. Based on the CDR3 plus reference TRBV19 and TRBJ2-6, the full variable domain is DGGITQSPKYLFRKEGQNVTLSCEQNLNHDAMYWYRQDPGQGLRLIYYSQIVNDFQKGDIAEGYSVSREKKESFPLTVTSAQKNPTAFYLCASSIGRNGANVLTFGAGSRLTVL.

V and J are TRBV30 and TRBJ1-5; maybe TRBD1 (5 bases). CDR1 is GTSNPN and CDR2 is SVGIG in the germline V gene (reference sequence). The CDR3 covers 14 residues. V was shortened by 3 bases and J by 2 bases, with 11 bases between the two germline ends. CDR3 sequence: CAWRPGGGNQPQHF. For the CDR3, the DNA is TGTGCCTGGAGACCCGGGGGGGGCAATCAGCCCCAGCATTTT.

CDR3 DNA: TGCGCCAGCAGCTTGGAGGTTAACAAATATTCCGGGACAGGGGGTGAAGCTTTCTTT. This encodes CASSLEVNKYSGTGGEAFF. This chain links TRBV5-1 with TRBJ1-1; 11 nucleotides line up with TRBD1. The CDR3 runs 19 residues. Looked up from germline, CDR1 is SGHRS and CDR2 is YFSETQ. Trimming took 0 bases from V and 7 from J; bases not matched to a gene: 17.

This clone was seen more than once but under ten times. The chain combines TRBV6-5 with TRBJ2-2; the D is unclear. This CDR3 region has 14 residues. Trimming removed 2 bases from V and 8 bases from J, with 12 bases in between. The germline gives CDR1 MNHEY, CDR2 SVGAGI. CDR3 coding DNA: TGTGCCAGCAGTTACCAGGTTTGGGCGGGGGAGCTGTTTTTT. Its protein is CASSYQVWAGELFF.

The chain is built from TRBV5-1 and TRBJ2-3; D possibly corresponds to TRBD1 (5 bases). Germline CDR1 SGHRS, CDR2 YFSETQ. With 0 bases removed from V and 2 bases from J, the gap between germline ends came to 10 bases. This CDR3 contains 15 residues. CDR3 in DNA: TGCGCCAGCAGCTTGGATCCAGGGTCCACAGATACGCAGTATTTT. Amino acid sequence: CASSLDPGSTDTQYF.

The gene calls are TRBV6-1 and TRBJ2-1; D might be TRBD2 (6 bases). Germline values: CDR1 MNHNS, CDR2 SASEGT. V gave up 2 bases and J gave up 8 bases, with 16 bases separating them. The CDR3 sequence is 15 residues long. CDR3 sequence reads: CASSERARGGDEQFF. CDR3 sequence (DNA): TGTGCCAGCAGTGAAAGGGCCCGGGGCGGGGATGAGCAGTTCTTC.

The chain joins TRBV13 to TRBJ2-5; 11 bases map to TRBD1. This CDR3 comprises 15 residues. Germline trimming cut 4 bases from V and 7 bases from J; bases unmatched to any gene: 8. Germline-derived CDR1 and CDR2 are PRHDT and FYEKMQ (reference sequence). CDR3 sequence (DNA): TGTGCCAGCAGCTGGGGGGGACAGGGGGACGTGACCCAGTACTTC. Its translation is CASSWGGQGDVTQYF.

J is TRBJ1-5 and V is TRBV2; D uncertain. Germline V gene lookup returns CDR1 SNHLY and CDR2 FYNNEI. The CDR3 loop spans 13 amino acids. Trimming shortened V by 7 bases and J by 4 bases, and 11 bases separated the two germline ends. The CDR3 coding sequence is TGTGCCAGCAATTGGGCTGGGAATCAGCCCCAGCATTTT. Encoded protein: CASNWAGNQPQHF.